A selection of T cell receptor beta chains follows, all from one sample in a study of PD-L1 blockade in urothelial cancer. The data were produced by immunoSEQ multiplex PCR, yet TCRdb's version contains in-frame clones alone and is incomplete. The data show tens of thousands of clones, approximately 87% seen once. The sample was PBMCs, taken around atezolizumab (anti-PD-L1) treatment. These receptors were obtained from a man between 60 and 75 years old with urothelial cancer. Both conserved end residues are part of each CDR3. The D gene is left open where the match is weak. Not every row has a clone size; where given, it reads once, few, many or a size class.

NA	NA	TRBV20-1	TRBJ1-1	TGCAGTGCTAGAGATGTAATAGAAGCTTTCTTT	CSARDVIEAFF
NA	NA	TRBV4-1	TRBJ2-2	TGCGCCAGCAGCCAAGACAGGGGTAACACCGGGGAGCTGTTTTTT	CASSQDRGNTGELFF
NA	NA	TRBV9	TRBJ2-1	TGTGCCAGCAGCACCCTCAGAGGTTCACAAGAGCAGTTCTTC	CASSTLRGSQEQFF
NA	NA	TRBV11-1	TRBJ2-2	TGTGCCAGCAGCTTTGTCACGAACACCGGGGAGCTGTTTTTT	CASSFVTNTGELFF
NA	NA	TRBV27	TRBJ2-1	TGTGCCAGCAGTTTAGCGACTCCATCCTACAATGAGCAGTTCTTC	CASSLATPSYNEQFF
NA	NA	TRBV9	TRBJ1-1	TGTGCCAGCAGCGTGTCTAATTTGAACACTGAAGCTTTCTTT	CASSVSNLNTEAFF
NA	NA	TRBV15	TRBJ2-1	TGTGCCACCAGCAGAGGACTAGTAAGCTACAATGAGCAGTTCTTC	CATSRGLVSYNEQFF
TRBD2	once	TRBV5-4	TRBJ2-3	TGTGCCAGCAGCTTGAGTAGCGGGAGGACAGATACGCAGTATTTT	CASSLSSGRTDTQYF
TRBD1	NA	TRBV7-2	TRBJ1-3	TGTGCCAGCAGCACCGAGACAGGGTCTGGAAACACCATATATTTT	CASSTETGSGNTIYF
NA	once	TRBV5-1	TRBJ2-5	TGCGCCAGCAGCTTGGAGGGGGAGACCCAGTACTTC	CASSLEGETQYF
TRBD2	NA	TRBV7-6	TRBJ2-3	TGTGCCAGCAGCCCGACTAGCGGGGGGACAGATACGCAGTATTTT	CASSPTSGGTDTQYF
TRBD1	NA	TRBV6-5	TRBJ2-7	TGTGCCAGCAGGCAACCCTGGACAGGGAAAGGCGAGCAGTACTTC	CASRQPWTGKGEQYF
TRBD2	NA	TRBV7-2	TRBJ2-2	TGTGCCAGCAGCTCTCTAGCGGGATTCGGGGAGCTGTTTTTT	CASSSLAGFGELFF
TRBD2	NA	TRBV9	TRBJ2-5	TGTGCCAGCAGCCCTACGGGGGGGCCCCAAGAGACCCAGTACTTC	CASSPTGGPQETQYF
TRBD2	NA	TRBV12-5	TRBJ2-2	TGTGCTAGTGGTTTATCTAGCGGGAGGGACACCGGGGAGCTGTTTTTT	CASGLSSGRDTGELFF
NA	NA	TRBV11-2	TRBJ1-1	TGTGCCAGCAGCTTAGTGGGGGGAAAGGGGACTGAAGCTTTCTTT	CASSLVGGKGTEAFF
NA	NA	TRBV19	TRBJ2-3	TGTGCCAGTAGTAGACCAATGCTTGGGACTAGCACAGATACGCAGTATTTT	CASSRPMLGTSTDTQYF
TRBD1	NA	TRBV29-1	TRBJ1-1	TGCAGCGTTGATGGGAACAGGGGGGGCATGAACACTGAAGCTTTCTTT	CSVDGNRGGMNTEAFF
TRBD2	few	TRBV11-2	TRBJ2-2	TGTGCCAGCAGGGTTAGGGGCGGGAGGGCCGGGGAGCTGTTTTTT	CASRVRGGRAGELFF
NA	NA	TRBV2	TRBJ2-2	TGTGCCAGCAGGGAGGACTCGAACACCGGGGAGCTGTTTTTT	CASREDSNTGELFF
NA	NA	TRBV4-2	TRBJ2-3	TGTGCCAGCAGCCAAGATTTTTGGGTTGGAGCGGTTGCTAGCACAGATACGCAGTATTTT	CASSQDFWVGAVASTDTQYF
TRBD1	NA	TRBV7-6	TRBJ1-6	TGTGCCAGCAGCGGAACAGGGGGCAGGGATTCACCCCTCCACTTT	CASSGTGGRDSPLHF
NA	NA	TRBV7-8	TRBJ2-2	TGTGCCAGCAGCTTAGTTGCGGGAACGAACACCGGGGAGCTGTTTTTT	CASSLVAGTNTGELFF
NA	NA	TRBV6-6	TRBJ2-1	TGTGCCAGCAGCCTTACGGATGAGCAGTTCTTC	CASSLTDEQFF
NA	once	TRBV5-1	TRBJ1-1	TGCGCCAGCAGCCCCCTATGGGGGCGCGACCTGAACACTGAAGCTTTCTTT	CASSPLWGRDLNTEAFF
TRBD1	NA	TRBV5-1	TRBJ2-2	TGCGCCAGCCTCCCCACGGACAGGTACCCCACCGGGGAGCTGTTTTTT	CASLPTDRYPTGELFF
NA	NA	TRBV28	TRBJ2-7	TGTGCCAGCAGTTCCGTCCCTAGCTCCTACGAGCAGTACTTC	CASSSVPSSYEQYF
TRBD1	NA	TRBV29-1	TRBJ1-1	TGCAGCGTTTCCCGACAGGGGGGCACTGAAGCTTTCTTT	CSVSRQGGTEAFF
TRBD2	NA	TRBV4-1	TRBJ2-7	TGCGCCAGCAGCCAACAACGGGAAGGCGGGAGTAAGGCCTACGAGCAGTACTTC	CASSQQREGGSKAYEQYF
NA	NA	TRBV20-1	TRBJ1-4	TGCAGTGCTACCCAAGAAAAACTGTTTTTT	CSATQEKLFF